This passage covers 28 T cell receptor beta chains from one sample sequenced in a study of monozygotic twins with inflammatory bowel disease. Each CDR3 protein gets one entry in TCRdb, which reprocessed the 5' RACE reads and gives no DNA. Listed are fewer than 400,000 distinct CDR3 sequences; about 5% falls within the top ten. The material sequenced was blood. Receptors originate from a human donor with ulcerative colitis or Crohn's disease, or a healthy co-twin of an affected twin (not recorded which).

The chain recombines TRBV12-5 with TRBJ2-1; TCRdb's D call, TRBD2, is unchecked because there is no DNA. The CDR3 contains 15 residues. From germline, CDR1 is LGHNT and CDR2 FRNRAP. This CDR3 reads CASGLAAGGFNEQFF.

V is TRBV30 and J is TRBJ1-3. The CDR3 loop spans 13 amino acids. Germline CDR1 GTSNPN, CDR2 SVGIG (reference sequence). The CDR3 loop is CAWSVQQGNTIYF.

V and J are TRBV6-2 or TRBV6-3 and TRBJ2-3; TCRdb outputs TRBD1, but without DNA this stays unchecked. Germline loops: CDR1 MNHEY, CDR2 SVGEGT. This CDR3 region has 14 residues. CDR3 amino acids: CADRVCGSTDTQYF.

This sequence joins TRBV7-2 and TRBJ2-7; with no DNA, the TCRdb D assignment of TRBD1 cannot be verified. Per the germline V gene, CDR1 is SGHTA and CDR2 is FQGNSA. There are 15 residues in the CDR3. The CDR3 here is CASSPKDKKTYEQYF.

CDR3 in amino acids: CASRPGSLSDTQYF. This rearrangement joins TRBV12-3 or TRBV12-4 to TRBJ2-3; checking the TCRdb D call of TRBD1 is not possible without DNA. The CDR3 extends over 14 amino acids.

This sequence joins TRBV18 and TRBJ1-2; TCRdb's assignment of TRBD1 cannot be checked, as there is no DNA. Germline loops: CDR1 KGHSH, CDR2 LQKENI. There are 12 residues in the CDR3. CDR3 loop: CASSPGQAGYTF.

The V call is TRBV6-2 or TRBV6-3, the J call TRBJ1-5; lacking DNA, the TRBD1 call made by TCRdb goes unchecked. The germline gives CDR1 MNHEY, CDR2 SVGEGT. The CDR3 is made up of 14 amino acids. CDR3 region: CASSDNRFNQPQHF.

This chain connects TRBV24-1 to TRBJ2-2. The CDR3 spans 15 residues. The germline CDR1 and CDR2 sequences are KGHDR and SFDVKD. The CDR3 region is CATSGNDGNTGELLF.

The chain joins TRBV15 to TRBJ1-3; TCRdb gives TRBD1 as the D gene, but with no DNA this cannot be confirmed. CDR3 length: 16 amino acids. Germline V gene sequence: CDR1 LNHNV, CDR2 YYDKDF (reference sequence). The CDR3 protein is CATSSTRGWSGNTIYF.

CDR3 protein: CASSLSGYSPLHF. V is TRBV11-2 and J is TRBJ1-6. Germline V gene data show CDR1 as SGHAT and CDR2 as FQNNGV. The CDR3 runs 13 residues. Filled out from reference TRBV11-2 and TRBJ1-6, the complete variable domain reads EAGVAQSPRYKIIEKRQSVAFWCNPISGHATLYWYQQILGQGPKLLIQFQNNGVVDDSQLPKDRFSAERLKGVDSTLKIQPAKLEDSAVYLCASSLSGYSPLHFGNGTRLTVT.

The CDR3 spells CAWSTTGLGYTF. The V and J genes are TRBV30 and TRBJ1-2; checking the TCRdb D call of TRBD1 is not possible without DNA. CDR1 and CDR2 (germline): GTSNPN, SVGIG (reference sequence). CDR3 length: 12 amino acids.

V gene TRBV5-1 combines with J gene TRBJ2-3. CDR3 length equals 14 residues. CDR1 and CDR2 (germline): SGHRS, YFSETQ. The CDR3 here is CASRPNSGTDTQYF.

The chain employs TRBV27 and TRBJ2-7; with no DNA, the TCRdb D assignment of TRBD1 cannot be verified. The CDR3 covers 15 residues. Per the germline V gene, CDR1 is MNHEY and CDR2 is SMNVEV (reference sequence). CDR3 in amino acids: CASSLTPGRSYEQYF.

The chain joins TRBV7-8 to TRBJ2-7; TCRdb designates TRBD2, a call that cannot be tested without DNA. CDR3 length: 14 residues. Germline CDR1 and CDR2: SGHVS and FQNEAQ. The CDR3 reads CASSLRPSYYEQYF.

V gene TRBV4-1 combines with J gene TRBJ2-7. Per the germline V gene, CDR1 is MGHRA and CDR2 is YSYEKL. This CDR3 has 13 amino acids. CDR3 residues: CASSLNKGYEQYF.

The CDR3 reads CASSYSSIVLAGRAGELFF. The rearrangement uses TRBV6-5 and TRBJ2-2; TCRdb calls TRBD2, which cannot be checked without DNA. CDR3 length: 19 amino acids. Germline V lookup: CDR1 MNHEY, CDR2 SVGAGI.

The chain combines TRBV29-1 with TRBJ1-3; TCRdb calls TRBD1, which cannot be checked without DNA. The CDR3 has 13 amino acids. Germline CDR1 and CDR2: SQVTM and ANQGSEA. CDR3 protein: CSTTDRAGNTIYF.

This chain links TRBV6-1 with TRBJ2-6; TCRdb lists TRBD1, though no DNA is available to test this call. CDR1 and CDR2 from the germline V gene are MNHNS and SASEGT. This CDR3 contains 15 residues. The CDR3 region is CASRVGGSGANVLTF.

V gene TRBV28 combines with J gene TRBJ2-3; TCRdb proposes TRBD2, but this gene call is untestable without DNA. The CDR3 has 18 amino acids. Germline loops: CDR1 MDHEN, CDR2 SYDVKM. This CDR3 is CASSLSGGTSGSGDTQYF.

This sequence joins TRBV7-2 and TRBJ1-6; the D gene TCRdb calls, TRBD1, cannot be checked with no DNA. The CDR3 consists of 12 residues. CDR1 SGHTA and CDR2 FQGNSA come from the germline V gene. The chain's CDR3 is CASSASGFTLHF.

The gene calls are TRBV12-3 or TRBV12-4 and TRBJ1-2. CDR3 length: 15 amino acids. The CDR3: CASSLQSLANYGCTF.

This rearrangement joins TRBV5-1 to TRBJ2-1. The CDR3 has 15 residues. The germline V gene encodes CDR1 SGHRS and CDR2 YFSETQ. The CDR3 reads CASSYGGGTYNEQFF.

The V call is TRBV18, the J call TRBJ2-2. Germline-derived CDR1 and CDR2 are KGHSH and LQKENI. This CDR3 is 12 amino acids long. The CDR3 loop reads CASSPRDRLLFF.

J is TRBJ1-1 and V is TRBV20-1; without DNA, the TCRdb call of TRBD1 cannot be checked. The CDR3 totals 13 residues. Germline assignment: CDR1 DFQATT and CDR2 SNEGSKA (reference sequence). The CDR3 sequence is CSAREDWTGEAFF.

The rearrangement links TRBV7-9 to TRBJ2-3. Germline lookup yields CDR1 SEHNR and CDR2 FQNEAQ (reference sequence). The CDR3 extends over 17 amino acids. CDR3 region: CASSTHNYTQHTDTQYF.

The chain links TRBV7-9 to TRBJ2-7. Germline values: CDR1 SEHNR, CDR2 FQNEAQ (reference sequence). The CDR3 spans 15 residues. The CDR3 loop is CASSLEAGPAYEQYF.

The chain employs TRBV24-1 and TRBJ2-3; TCRdb picks TRBD1, but there is no DNA to check that call. The germline V gene encodes CDR1 KGHDR and CDR2 SFDVKD. The CDR3 covers 23 residues. The CDR3 loop is CATSDLQRRGGPGQGAQRDTQYF.

The rearrangement uses TRBV12-3 or TRBV12-4 and TRBJ1-4; the D gene TCRdb calls, TRBD1, cannot be checked with no DNA. The CDR3 contains 15 residues. The CDR3 sequence: CASRHDRGTNEKLFF.